Below are 4 T cell receptor beta chains sequenced from a single sample in a study of T cells in Graves' hyperthyroidism and ophthalmopathy. TCR beta CDR3 region amplification was performed from RNA transcripts. The HTBI primer set served for first-round RT-PCR of the TCR CDR3. MiXCR, run by TCRdb on the multiplex PCR reads, gives a single entry per CDR3 protein. Of 30,000 to 40,000 distinct CDR3 sequences listed, around 48% were seen once; the top ten hold approximately 6.2%. Source material: blood. These receptors came from a woman in her forties or fifties with Graves' hyperthyroidism that later progressed to Graves' ophthalmopathy.

A few counts support this clonotype. The chain couples TRBV27 to TRBJ2-1, with D perhaps TRBD1 or TRBD2 (7 bases each). The CDR3 runs 17 residues. The germline V gene encodes CDR1 MNHEY and CDR2 SMNVEV (reference sequence). Trimming left V 6 bases short and J 0 bases short, with 18 bases between. CDR3: CASRPRGGRSSYNEQFF. The CDR3, as DNA: TGTGCCAGCAGACCCAGGGGGGGGCGCTCCTCCTACAATGAGCAGTTCTTC.

This clonotype was counted at least ten times. The V and J genes are TRBV6-1 and TRBJ2-6; 7 nucleotides align to TRBD1. The CDR3 length is 16 residues. Looked up from germline, CDR1 is MNHNS and CDR2 is SASEGT. The V segment lost 2 bases and the J segment 2 bases; nucleotides outside the gene matches: 3. CDR3 protein: CASSEKGAAGANVLTF. Written as DNA, the CDR3 is TGTGCCAGCAGTGAAAAGGGGGCGGCTGGGGCCAACGTCCTGACTTTC.

This clonotype is labeled medium-sized. This chain uses TRBV24-1 with TRBJ2-6, with D unresolved. Germline values: CDR1 KGHDR, CDR2 SFDVKD. V shed 6 bases and J shed 0 bases, with 5 bases lying between them. This CDR3 region has 14 residues. CDR3 loop: CATSTSSGANVLTF. As DNA, the CDR3 is TGTGCCACCAGTACAAGCTCTGGGGCCAACGTCCTGACTTTC.

Details on this clonotype: One end of the junction varies from germline; a read error may be responsible. CDR3: CASSTVGGSYEQYF. DNA for the CDR3: TGTGCCAGCAGTACGGTGGGAGGGTCCTACGAGCAGTACTTC. The V and J genes are TRBV10-3 and TRBJ2-7; 7 positions match TRBD2. The germline V gene encodes CDR1 ENHRY and CDR2 SYGVKD. The CDR3 covers 14 residues.